This entry features one T cell receptor beta chain sequence. This may be a read error: a much more frequent sequence differs by one nucleotide. These data are taken from a study of Graves' ophthalmopathy and Graves' hyperthyroidism. CDR1 is SGHRS and CDR2 is YFSETQ in the germline V gene. The V and J ends lost 0 bases and 6 bases respectively, with 12 bases between them. The CDR3 runs to 14 residues. The TCR beta CDR3 regions underwent amplification from RNA transcripts. The authors performed first-round RT-PCR with HTBI primers and then a second-round multiplex PCR. From the multiplex PCR reads, TCRdb called clonotypes with MiXCR, one entry per CDR3 protein. Of 1 million to 1.3 million distinct CDR3 sequences listed, 36% are singletons.

The material sequenced was peripheral blood or thyroid tissue (not recorded which). J is TRBJ1-1 and V is TRBV5-1; a possible D gene is TRBD1 (5 bases). This TCR was sampled from an adult man with Graves' hyperthyroidism. CDR3: CASSLETDTSEAFF. The CDR3 region has the DNA TGCGCCAGCAGCTTGGAGACAGACACGTCTGAAGCTTTCTTT. Combining the CDR3 with reference TRBV5-1 and TRBJ1-1 gives the whole variable domain KAGVTQTPRYLIKTRGQQVTLSCSPISGHRSVSWYQQTPGQGLQFLFEYFSETQRNKGNFPGRFSGRQFSNSRSEMNVSTLELGDSALYLCASSLETDTSEAFFGQGTRLTVV.